These 13 T cell receptor beta chains came from one sample sequenced in a study of human T cells and chemical hapten exposure (dated by TCRdb to the early 2020s). The sample's time point label is to be understood as: patch test 1, 2 weeks after DPC sensitization. The sample's treatment or condition label, in plain terms: therapeutic diphenylcyclopropenone sensitization with weekly scalp DPC. The protocol used for the library was RACE. Instrument on record: NextSeq 500. TCRdb cleaned the public reads at Q25 with fastp, built clones with MiXCR and kept in-frame beta chains. CDR3 protein duplicates are merged, each entry listing the most common genes and DNA. The sample data list 150,000 or so distinct CDR3 sequences, and 13% to 15% of these were observed just once. 1.7% of the sample is held by the ten biggest clonotypes. This material consisted of whole blood, taken in connection with sensitization to the hapten diphenylcyclopropenone (DPC). Receptors originate from a woman aged 25 to 39 with alopecia areata. Some clones in this sample may be carry-over from other donors' samples.

This clonotype was seen more than once but under ten times. The chain uses TRBV4-3 and TRBJ2-7, with 11 positions matching TRBD1. This CDR3 has 17 amino acids. In germline, CDR1 is LGHNA, CDR2 YSLEER. The V gene end was trimmed by 0 bases and the J gene end by 6 bases; junction bases not matched to a gene: 10. The CDR3 bases are TGCGCCAGCAGCCAAGATCTTCCGGGACAGGGGGTGGGCGAGCAGTACTTC. Translation gives CASSQDLPGQGVGEQYF.

This clonotype showed up just a few times. V gene TRBV7-8 combines with J gene TRBJ1-4; TRBD1 matches at 8 bases. This CDR3 is built from 15 residues. With V trimmed by 1 base and J by 8 bases, 6 bases remained unmatched. CDR1 SGHVS and CDR2 FQNEAQ come from the germline V gene. CDR3 sequence (DNA): TGTGCCAGCAGCTTAGACTCGACAGGGGCCGAAAAACTGTTTTTT. Translation gives CASSLDSTGAEKLFF.

V and J are TRBV13 and TRBJ1-1, with D uncertain. CDR1 and CDR2 from the germline V gene are PRHDT and FYEKMQ (reference sequence). The CDR3 totals 11 residues. The V end lost 6 bases, the J end lost 7 bases, and 9 bases lay between the germline ends. In DNA, the CDR3 is TGTGCCAGCAGTTCGACGTTTGAAGCTTTCTTT. Amino acids: CASSSTFEAFF.

This clonotype was seen at least ten times. V is TRBV29-1 and J is TRBJ1-2; 9 bases agree with TRBD1. Per germline, CDR1 SQVTM and CDR2 ANQGSEA. The CDR3 length is 11 residues. After removal of 4 bases from V and 6 bases from J, the junction contained 0 bases not matched to a gene. The CDR3 DNA sequence: TGCAGCGTTGGGACAGGGGATGGCTACACCTTC. As protein: CSVGTGDGYTF.

The V call is TRBV4-2, the J call TRBJ2-1, with D possibly being TRBD1 (6 bases). The CDR3 has 14 amino acids. CDR1 is LGHNA and CDR2 is YNFKEQ in the germline V gene. Trimming removed 0 bases from V and 6 bases from J, with 9 bases in between. CDR3 nucleotide sequence: TGTGCCAGCAGCCAAGACGGGACATTCAATGAGCAGTTCTTC. Its protein product is CASSQDGTFNEQFF.

The V and J genes are TRBV5-1 and TRBJ1-4, with D perhaps TRBD1 (6 bases). From germline, CDR1 is SGHRS and CDR2 YFSETQ. The CDR3 contains 14 residues. V was trimmed by 1 base and J by 8 bases, leaving 12 bases between them. CDR3 region: CASSLWDNGEKLFF. In DNA form, the CDR3 reads TGCGCCAGCAGCTTGTGGGACAACGGAGAAAAACTGTTTTTT.

In this sample, this clonotype turned up a few times. The rearrangement joins TRBV4-3 to TRBJ1-4; D gene ambiguous. Germline CDR1 and CDR2: LGHNA and YSLEER. Trimming left V 3 bases short and J 8 bases short, with 10 bases between. The CDR3 spans 13 residues. The CDR3 region has the DNA TGCGCCAGCAGCCACCGCAGAGGGGAAAAACTGTTTTTT. Translation gives CASSHRRGEKLFF.

This clonotype appeared a few times. This chain joins TRBV3-1 and TRBJ1-1; 8 bases line up with TRBD1. J was trimmed by 7 bases and V by 4 bases; bases with no gene match: 11. This CDR3 comprises 15 residues. Per the germline V gene, CDR1 is LGHDT and CDR2 is YNNKEL (reference sequence). The DNA of the CDR3 is TGTGCCAGCAGCCTCAGCCGGACAGGGTCGATTGAAGCTTTCTTT. Amino acids: CASSLSRTGSIEAFF. The variable domain in full, completed from reference TRBV3-1 and TRBJ1-1, reads DTAVSQTPKYLVTQMGNDKSIKCEQNLGHDTMYWYKQDSKKFLKIMFSYNNKELIINETVPNRFSPKSPDKAHLNLHINSLELGDSAVYFCASSLSRTGSIEAFFGQGTRLTVV.

The chain recombines TRBV6-2 or TRBV6-3 with TRBJ2-7, with 9 bases that match TRBD2. This CDR3 is built from 15 residues. V was pared by 1 base and J by 2 bases, with 3 bases of the junction left unmatched. CDR1 is MNHEY, CDR2 SVGEGT, per germline. The CDR3 DNA reads TGTGCCAGCAGTTACTTAGCGGGAGTAACCTACGAGCAGTACTTC. Amino acid sequence: CASSYLAGVTYEQYF.

This CDR3 reads CASSLRSANTEAFF. The DNA of the CDR3 is TGTGCCAGCAGTTTGAGGTCAGCGAACACTGAAGCTTTCTTT. The chain is built from TRBV27 and TRBJ1-1; D ambiguous. Germline V CDR1 and CDR2: MNHEY, SMNVEV (reference sequence). V dropped 3 bases and J dropped 1 base, with 9 bases sitting between them. This CDR3 contains 14 residues.

This chain links TRBV18 with TRBJ2-2; D is possibly TRBD1 or TRBD2 (5 bases each). This CDR3 has 14 residues. The germline V gene has CDR1 KGHSH and CDR2 LQKENI. V was pared by 8 bases and J by 4 bases, with 14 bases between. The CDR3 DNA follows: TGTGCCAGCCGAGCAGGGAGTTCCACCGGGGAGCTGTTTTTT. It encodes CASRAGSSTGELFF.

The rearrangement links TRBV5-1 to TRBJ2-1; possibly TRBD2 for D (5 bases). CDR3 length equals 15 residues. Germline V gene sequence: CDR1 SGHRS, CDR2 YFSETQ. V was pared by 4 bases and J by 7 bases, with 18 bases between. This chain's CDR3 is CASSPPRGSWNEQFF. CDR3 bases: TGCGCCAGCAGCCCCCCCCGGGGTTCCTGGAATGAGCAGTTCTTC.

Only a few counts were recorded for this clonotype. CDR3 nucleotides: TGTGCCAGCAGACCGGACAGCTCCTACGAGCAGTACTTC. This translates into CASRPDSSYEQYF. The gene calls are TRBV27 and TRBJ2-7, with a possible D match to TRBD1 (6 bases). This CDR3 spans 13 amino acids. V was trimmed by 6 bases and J by 0 bases, leaving 9 bases between them. The germline V gene encodes CDR1 MNHEY and CDR2 SMNVEV (reference sequence).